Described below is a single TCR beta chain sequence and its context. Its antigen is still unknown. These data come from a study of T cell responses to AZD1222 COVID-19 vaccine. Study-level findings and limits: Spike-specific TCR breadth and depth went up after people got two AZD1222 doses. Repertoires were obtained solely post-peak T cell response.

This CDR3 region has 16 residues. Germline CDR1 is SGHRS and CDR2 is YFSETQ. Trimming took 5 bases from V and 3 from J, leaving 20 bases between them. Clones were sequenced by immunoSEQ multiplex PCR, and TCRdb holds only the in-frame ones, with some missing. The sample contains some 130,000 clones, over 85% of which appear only once. The receptor's source is an adult in good health. The chain employs TRBV5-1 and TRBJ1-2; D is undetermined. This specimen consisted of peripheral blood, obtained on day 0 of AZD1222 vaccination. The chain's CDR3 is CASSGIRDLMDYGYTF. The CDR3 DNA follows: TGCGCCAGCAGTGGTATTCGGGATTTGATGGACTATGGCTACACCTTC. The whole variable domain, remainder taken from reference TRBV5-1 and TRBJ1-2, is KAGVTQTPRYLIKTRGQQVTLSCSPISGHRSVSWYQQTPGQGLQFLFEYFSETQRNKGNFPGRFSGRQFSNSRSEMNVSTLELGDSALYLCASSGIRDLMDYGYTFGSGTRLTVV.